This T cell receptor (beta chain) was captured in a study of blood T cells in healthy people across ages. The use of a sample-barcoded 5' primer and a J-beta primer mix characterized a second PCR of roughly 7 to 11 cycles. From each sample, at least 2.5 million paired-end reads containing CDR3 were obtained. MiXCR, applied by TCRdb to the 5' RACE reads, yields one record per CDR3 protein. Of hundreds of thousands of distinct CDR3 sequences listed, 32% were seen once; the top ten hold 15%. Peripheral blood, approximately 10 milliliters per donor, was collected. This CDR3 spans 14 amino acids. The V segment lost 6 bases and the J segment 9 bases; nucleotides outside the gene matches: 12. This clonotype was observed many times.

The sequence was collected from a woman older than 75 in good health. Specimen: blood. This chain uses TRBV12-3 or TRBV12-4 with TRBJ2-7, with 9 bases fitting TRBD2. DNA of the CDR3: TGTGCCAGCAGCCGCAGCGGGGGGACCTTCGGGCAGTACTTC. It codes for CASSRSGGTFGQYF.